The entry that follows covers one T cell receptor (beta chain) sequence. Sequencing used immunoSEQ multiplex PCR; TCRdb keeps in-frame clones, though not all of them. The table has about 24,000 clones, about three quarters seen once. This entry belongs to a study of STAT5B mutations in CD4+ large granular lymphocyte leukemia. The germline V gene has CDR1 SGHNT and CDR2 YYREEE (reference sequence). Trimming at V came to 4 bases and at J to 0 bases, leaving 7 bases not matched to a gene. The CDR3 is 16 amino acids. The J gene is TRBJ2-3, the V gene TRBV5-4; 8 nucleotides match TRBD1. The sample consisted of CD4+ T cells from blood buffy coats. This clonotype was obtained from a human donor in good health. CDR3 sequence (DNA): TGTGCCAGCAGCAGGGGACAGGCCACTAGCACAGATACGCAGTATTTT. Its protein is CASSRGQATSTDTQYF.